Shown below are 28 T cell receptor beta chains from a single sample sequenced in a study of blood T cell repertoires in COVID-19. Assay: immunoSEQ multiplex PCR; the TCRdb copy retains only in-frame clones and omits some. The sample comprises approximately 270,000 clones, 80% to 90% of which are singletons, and less than 2.5% rests with the top ten. Source material: PBMCs or T cells enriched from blood (not recorded which). These receptors were collected from a woman aged 45-65 years who had recovered from COVID-19.

The chain has TRBV7-9 and TRBJ1-2; tentatively, D is TRBD1 (5 bases). V lost 1 base and J lost 5, with 17 bases in between. CDR1 and CDR2 from the germline V gene are SEHNR and FQNEAQ (reference sequence). CDR3 length equals 16 residues. CDR3 bases: TGTGCCAGCAGCTTAGGACAGAACTTACCATTTTATGGCTACACCTTC. Translating it yields CASSLGQNLPFYGYTF.

This clone was found once. The V and J genes are TRBV29-1 and TRBJ2-3; 10 bases fit TRBD2. Losses at the gene ends were 2 bases for V and 4 bases for J; bases not matched to a gene: 9. Germline loops: CDR1 SQVTM, CDR2 ANQGSEA. This CDR3 spans 16 amino acids. The CDR3 DNA follows: TGCAGCGTTGAACAGGGAGCGGGAGGGCTGGCAGATACGCAGTATTTT. Translation: CSVEQGAGGLADTQYF.

This clone was seen only a few times. The rearrangement uses TRBV9 and TRBJ2-3; D perhaps matches TRBD2 (5 bases). CDR1 is SGDLS, CDR2 YYNGEE, per germline. The CDR3 runs to 14 residues. The germline V and J ends were trimmed by 2 bases and 4 bases, with 11 bases remaining between them. The CDR3 here is CASSVSGNPDTQYF. In DNA, the CDR3 is TGTGCCAGCAGCGTGAGCGGTAACCCAGATACGCAGTATTTT. The full variable domain, in which reference TRBV9 and TRBJ2-3 provide the parts outside the CDR3, is DSGVTQTPKHLITATGQRVTLRCSPRSGDLSVYWYQQSLDQGLQFLIQYYNGEERAKGNILERFSAQQFPDLHSELNLSSLELGDSALYFCASSVSGNPDTQYFGPGTRLTVL.

This chain uses TRBV28 with TRBJ2-7; perhaps TRBD1 as D (5 bases). The germline gives CDR1 MDHEN, CDR2 SYDVKM. This CDR3 contains 14 residues. V was cut by 3 bases and J by 3 bases, with 12 bases left in between. The chain's CDR3 is CASSFGRRGYEQYF. As DNA, the CDR3 is TGTGCCAGCAGTTTCGGCCGTAGGGGCTACGAGCAGTACTTC.

The rearrangement joins TRBV28 to TRBJ2-1, with 9 bases matching TRBD2. Germline V gives CDR1 MDHEN, CDR2 SYDVKM. V shed 2 bases and J 10 bases; nucleotides not matched to a gene: 9. The CDR3 has 15 residues. The CDR3 sequence: CASSLLAGPPPEQFF. CDR3 DNA sequence: TGTGCCAGCAGTTTACTAGCGGGGCCGCCCCCAGAGCAGTTCTTC. The full variable domain, its missing parts supplied by reference TRBV28 and TRBJ2-1, is DVKVTQSSRYLVKRTGEKVFLECVQDMDHENMFWYRQDPGLGLRLIYFSYDVKMKEKGDIPEGYSVSREKKERFSLILESASTNQTSMYLCASSLLAGPPPEQFFGPGTRLTVL.

J is TRBJ1-1 and V is TRBV6-5, with TRBD1 as a possible D gene (6 bases). From germline, CDR1 is MNHEY and CDR2 SVGAGI. CDR3 size: 15 residues. Trimming stripped 6 bases from V and 0 bases from J, with 14 bases between. The CDR3 DNA reads as TGTGCCAGCAGACGAGGGACATCCTTGAACACTGAAGCTTTCTTT. It is translated as CASRRGTSLNTEAFF.

V usage is TRBV2 and J usage is TRBJ2-7; tentative D call: TRBD1 (6 bases). Trimming shortened V by 10 bases and J by 0 bases, and 16 bases separated the two germline ends. The V gene's germline CDR1 is SNHLY and CDR2 FYNNEI. The length of the CDR3 is 14 residues. The CDR3 reads CATGTGLSSYEQYF. CDR3 DNA: TGTGCCACCGGTACAGGGCTAAGCTCCTACGAGCAGTACTTC.

This clone came up once. The chain couples TRBV2 to TRBJ2-7; D is unclear. This CDR3 has 16 amino acids. Germline lookup yields CDR1 SNHLY and CDR2 FYNNEI. The ends were cut back, 8 bases at V and 5 bases at J, with 25 bases in the middle. In DNA, the CDR3 is TGTGCCAGCGAGCAAGTAGCCGCGCCTCTTTCCCACGAGCAGTACTTC. Its translation is CASEQVAAPLSHEQYF.

V usage is TRBV19 and J usage is TRBJ2-2; the match to TRBD2 covers 7 bases. CDR1 is LNHDA and CDR2 is SQIVND in the germline V gene (reference sequence). The CDR3 runs 16 residues. V lost 3 bases, J lost 5 bases, and 9 bases stayed unmatched. CDR3 nucleotides: TGTGCCAGTAGTATTTCGGTCGGGAGGCGTACCGGGGAGCTGTTTTTT. Its translation: CASSISVGRRTGELFF.

V and J are TRBV6-5 and TRBJ1-5; TRBD1 might be the D (5 bases). The V end lost 6 bases, the J end lost 4 bases, and 16 bases lay between the germline ends. There are 15 residues in the CDR3. Germline V CDR1 and CDR2: MNHEY, SVGAGI. The chain's CDR3 is CASRKTGLGNQPQHF. In nucleotides, the CDR3 is TGTGCCAGCAGGAAAACAGGTCTCGGTAATCAGCCCCAGCATTTT.

The V call is TRBV12-5, the J call TRBJ2-7, with D possibly TRBD1 on 6 matching bases. Germline lookup yields CDR1 LGHNT and CDR2 FRNRAP. The CDR3 is made up of 16 amino acids. The V gene lost 1 base and the J gene lost 4 bases, with 17 bases spanning the gap. In nucleotides, the CDR3 is TGTGCTAGTGGTTTGGGAACAGGGAGTGGGTGGTACGAGCAGTACTTC. It specifies CASGLGTGSGWYEQYF.

V gene TRBV3-1 (or the pseudogene TRBV3-2) combines with J gene TRBJ2-7, with D possibly being TRBD1 (6 bases). V shed 4 bases and J shed 0 bases, with 19 bases lying between them. The germline V gene has CDR1 LGHDT and CDR2 YNNKEL (reference sequence). The CDR3 is 17 residues long. CDR3 bases: TGTGCCAGCAGCCCAATCCTCATACAGGGTATCTCCTACGAGCAGTACTTC. Translated: CASSPILIQGISYEQYF.

The J gene is TRBJ1-5, the V gene TRBV27, with 8 bases fitting TRBD1. Trimming at V came to 5 bases and at J to 0 bases, leaving 6 bases not matched to a gene. The length of the CDR3 is 16 residues. Germline values: CDR1 MNHEY, CDR2 SMNVEV (reference sequence). The DNA for the CDR3 is TGTGCCAGCAGTCCTCTCCAGGGGGCTAGCAATCAGCCCCAGCATTTT. The encoded protein is CASSPLQGASNQPQHF.

The V call is TRBV7-6, the J call TRBJ1-5; 8 bases agree with TRBD1. CDR3 length equals 15 residues. Germline V lookup: CDR1 SGHVS, CDR2 FNYEAQ. V shed 0 bases and J 4 bases; nucleotides not matched to a gene: 2. This CDR3 reads CASSLAGTGNQPQHF. In DNA form, the CDR3 reads TGTGCCAGCAGCTTAGCCGGGACAGGAAATCAGCCCCAGCATTTT.

This clone showed up just once. CDR3 nucleotide sequence: TGTGCTAGTGGTTTGATATTGGGTGGCGGGAGGGCCTCCTACAATGAGCAGTTCTTC. Protein sequence: CASGLILGGGRASYNEQFF. J is TRBJ2-1 and V is TRBV12-5, with 9 bases fitting TRBD2. V was clipped by 2 bases and J by 0 bases; unmatched bases: 11. The V gene's germline CDR1 is LGHNT and CDR2 FRNRAP. This CDR3 region has 19 residues.

The chain couples TRBV29-1 to TRBJ2-1; 7 bases align to TRBD2. The ends lost 2 bases at V and 10 bases at J; junction bases unmatched: 5. The CDR3 is 12 residues long. CDR1 SQVTM and CDR2 ANQGSEA come from the germline V gene. CDR3 residues: CSVEPWGGEQFF. DNA of the CDR3: TGCAGCGTTGAACCTTGGGGAGGGGAGCAGTTCTTC.

The chain recombines TRBV25-1 with TRBJ2-7, with TRBD2 matching over 10 bases. V shed 7 bases, J shed 7 bases, and the junction held 10 bases outside the gene matches. Germline V gives CDR1 MGHDK, CDR2 SYGVNS. The CDR3 is made up of 14 amino acids. The CDR3 nucleotides are TGTGCCAGCATGAGCGGGGGGGACACCGGAGAGCAGTACTTC. Residues: CASMSGGDTGEQYF.

V is TRBV19 and J is TRBJ1-4, with 8 bases matching TRBD1. Germline CDR1 and CDR2: LNHDA and SQIVND (reference sequence). V lost 2 bases to trimming and J lost 0 bases; unmatched junction nucleotides: 11. The CDR3 totals 19 residues. The CDR3 DNA follows: TGTGCCAGTAGTATACCAGGGGGCCGGTATCGTGCAACTAATGAAAAACTGTTTTTT. This sequence encodes CASSIPGGRYRATNEKLFF.

V and J are TRBV3-1 (or the pseudogene TRBV3-2) and TRBJ2-1; 9 nucleotides line up with TRBD2. The CDR3 covers 14 residues. CDR1 and CDR2 from the germline V gene are LGHDT and YNNKEL (reference sequence). Germline trimming cut 2 bases from V and 7 bases from J; bases unmatched to any gene: 3. The CDR3 bases are TGTGCCAGCAGCCAAAATAGCGGGAGTAATGAGCAGTTCTTC. This encodes CASSQNSGSNEQFF.

This clone has more than one count but fewer than ten. The chain has TRBV7-9 and TRBJ1-1; D remains ambiguous. The length of the CDR3 is 11 residues. Trimming took 3 bases from V and 11 from J, leaving 10 bases between them. Germline values: CDR1 SEHNR, CDR2 FQNEAQ (reference sequence). As DNA, the CDR3 is TGTGCCAGCAGCTTTTACGGGAAGGCTTTCTTT. Its translation: CASSFYGKAFF.

In this sample, this clone turned up once. Other DNA variants within this sample encode the same CDR3. V usage is TRBV5-1 and J usage is TRBJ2-3; 13 bases agree with TRBD2. With 4 bases clipped from V and 2 bases from J, the junction kept 7 bases outside the gene matches. There are 17 residues in the CDR3. From germline, CDR1 is SGHRS and CDR2 YFSETQ. CDR3: CASSPRLAGGLTDTQYF. CDR3 DNA sequence: TGCGCCAGCAGCCCCAGACTAGCGGGAGGCCTCACAGATACGCAGTATTTT.

V and J are TRBV10-3 and TRBJ1-5, with 8 nucleotides matching TRBD1. Germline CDR1 reads ENHRY; CDR2 reads SYGVKD. V gave up 4 bases and J gave up 4 bases; unmatched junction bases: 3. The CDR3 sequence is 14 residues long. The CDR3 spells CAISATGDNQPQHF. The DNA for the CDR3 is TGTGCCATCAGTGCGACAGGGGATAATCAGCCCCAGCATTTT.

This clone was seen a few times. The J gene is TRBJ1-5, the V gene TRBV7-9; D remains unclear. With 1 base removed from V and 6 bases from J, the gap between germline ends came to 7 bases. Germline V CDR1 and CDR2: SEHNR, FQNEAQ (reference sequence). There are 13 residues in the CDR3. CDR3 sequence reads: CASSLGRGQPQHF. The CDR3 nucleotides read TGTGCCAGCAGCTTAGGTCGGGGTCAGCCCCAGCATTTT. Combining the CDR3 with reference TRBV7-9 and TRBJ1-5 gives the whole variable domain DTGVSQNPRHKITKRGQNVTFRCDPISEHNRLYWYRQTLGQGPEFLTYFQNEAQLEKSRLLSDRFSAERPKGSFSTLEIQRTEQGDSAMYLCASSLGRGQPQHFGDGTRLSIL.

The chain links TRBV5-1 to TRBJ2-1; no reliable D call. Trimming shortened V by 1 base and J by 3 bases, and 2 bases separated the two germline ends. This CDR3 has 12 residues. Germline V gene sequence: CDR1 SGHRS, CDR2 YFSETQ. CDR3 loop: CASSLYYNEQFF. In DNA, the CDR3 is TGCGCCAGCAGCTTGTACTACAATGAGCAGTTCTTC.

V usage is TRBV3-1 (or the pseudogene TRBV3-2) and J usage is TRBJ2-7; D call uncertain. In germline, CDR1 is LGHDT, CDR2 YNNKEL (reference sequence). V dropped 4 bases and J dropped 4 bases, with 11 bases sitting between them. This CDR3 contains 13 residues. The CDR3: CASSPTSQYEQYF. In DNA, the CDR3 is TGTGCCAGCAGCCCCACATCCCAGTACGAGCAGTACTTC.

The chain joins TRBV19 to TRBJ2-7; a weak D match, TRBD2 (6 bases). The germline CDR1 and CDR2 sequences are LNHDA and SQIVND (reference sequence). This CDR3 is built from 13 residues. Trimming pared 4 bases from V and 2 bases from J, leaving 9 bases between. The DNA for the CDR3 is TGTGCCAGTAGTACTAGCGTTACCTACGAGCAGTACTTC. Translation: CASSTSVTYEQYF.

This chain joins TRBV4-1 and TRBJ1-1; no definite D call. The V end was cut by 0 bases, the J end by 5 bases, with 10 bases between. The CDR3 covers 14 residues. Germline V gene sequence: CDR1 MGHRA, CDR2 YSYEKL. CDR3 sequence: CASSQDERGTEAFF. The CDR3 DNA reads TGCGCCAGCAGCCAAGATGAGAGAGGGACTGAAGCTTTCTTT.

The chain carries TRBV24-1 and TRBJ2-1; 11 bases match TRBD2. Germline values: CDR1 KGHDR, CDR2 SFDVKD. CDR3 length: 13 residues. Losses at the gene ends were 9 bases for V and 4 bases for J; bases not matched to a gene: 1. The CDR3: CATGLAGYNEQFF. CDR3 DNA: TGTGCCACCGGACTAGCGGGTTACAATGAGCAGTTCTTC.